The clone carrying this TCR beta chain has a handful of counts. Each of the donors was a healthy bone marrow donor. This sample is part of a study of cytomegalovirus exposure and HLA in healthy donors. From germline, CDR1 is SGHNT and CDR2 YENEEA. The CDR3 contains 13 residues. Trimming cost V 1 base and J 11 bases; bases outside gene matches: 7. With 60 Vbeta and 13 Jbeta primers, the PCR was carried out. The protocol was immunoSEQ multiplex PCR, while the TCRdb copy is restricted to in-frame clones and leaves out a portion. The table shows some 130,000 clones, with about 80% occurring only once. The chain couples TRBV11-3 to TRBJ1-1; 7 bases match TRBD1. The sample was PBMCs. The TCR comes from a man aged 25 to 40 in good health. Here the CDR3 DNA reads TGTGCCAGCAGCTTAGTCCAACAGGGGAGGGCTTTCTTT. It yields the protein CASSLVQQGRAFF.